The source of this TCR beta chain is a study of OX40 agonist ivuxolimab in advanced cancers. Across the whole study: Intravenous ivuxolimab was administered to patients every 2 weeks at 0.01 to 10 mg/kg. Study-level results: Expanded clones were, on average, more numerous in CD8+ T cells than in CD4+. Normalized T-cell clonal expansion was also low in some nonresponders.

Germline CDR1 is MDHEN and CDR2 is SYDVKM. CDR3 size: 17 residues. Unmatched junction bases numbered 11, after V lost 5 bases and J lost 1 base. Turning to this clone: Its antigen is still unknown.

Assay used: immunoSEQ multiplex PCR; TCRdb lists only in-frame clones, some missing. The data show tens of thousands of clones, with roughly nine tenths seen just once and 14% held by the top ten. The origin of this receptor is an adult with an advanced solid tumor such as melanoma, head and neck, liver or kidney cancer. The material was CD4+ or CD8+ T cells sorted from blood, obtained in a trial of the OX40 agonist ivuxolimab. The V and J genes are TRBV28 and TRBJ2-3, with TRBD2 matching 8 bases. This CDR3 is CASSPPGAGVRTDTQYF. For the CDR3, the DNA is TGTGCCAGCAGTCCCCCTGGAGCGGGAGTGCGCACAGATACGCAGTATTTT.